A single sample is the source of the 6 T cell receptor beta chains below, sequenced in a study of T cell changes during pregnancy in multiple sclerosis. The protocol was immunoSEQ multiplex PCR, while the TCRdb copy is restricted to in-frame clones and leaves out a portion. The sample lists around 95,000 clones, roughly 90% occurring once. Sequenced material: peripheral blood, taken after pregnancy. The source of these receptors is a female donor with multiple sclerosis, enrolled in a pregnancy study.

This clone was counted once. V and J are TRBV4-3 and TRBJ2-7; D gene ambiguous. The CDR3 spans 16 residues. Trimming removed 3 bases at V and 3 bases at J, with 18 bases between. Germline loops: CDR1 LGHNA, CDR2 YSLEER. The CDR3 is CASSHQCLVSFYEQYF. The CDR3 nucleotides are TGCGCCAGCAGCCACCAATGTTTAGTATCGTTCTACGAGCAGTACTTC.

The chain is built from TRBV19 and TRBJ2-7, with 7 positions matching TRBD1. The CDR3 is 12 residues long. Losses at the gene ends were 9 bases for V and 5 bases for J; bases not matched to a gene: 7. Germline V CDR1 and CDR2: LNHDA, SQIVND (reference sequence). CDR3 region: CASPKTGNEQYF. In DNA form, the CDR3 reads TGTGCCAGCCCCAAGACAGGGAACGAGCAGTACTTC.

The chain couples TRBV27 to TRBJ2-1; 9 bases fit TRBD2. The germline CDR1 and CDR2 sequences are MNHEY and SMNVEV (reference sequence). With V trimmed by 3 bases and J by 7 bases, 10 bases remained unmatched. This CDR3 region has 16 residues. CDR3 region: CASSLGRGGRRNEQFF. As DNA, the CDR3 is TGTGCCAGCAGTTTGGGGCGGGGGGGCCGTCGAAATGAGCAGTTCTTC.

The CDR3, as DNA: TGTGCCAGCAGTAAACCCTTGGGACAGGGGGCTGGAAACACCATATATTTT. Translation: CASSKPLGQGAGNTIYF. The V gene is TRBV28, the J gene TRBJ1-3, with 11 bases identical to TRBD1. J gave up 2 bases and V 5 bases, and 8 bases lay outside the gene matches. Germline assignment: CDR1 MDHEN and CDR2 SYDVKM. The CDR3 length is 17 residues. Full variable domain (outside the CDR3, taken from reference TRBV28 and TRBJ1-3): DVKVTQSSRYLVKRTGEKVFLECVQDMDHENMFWYRQDPGLGLRLIYFSYDVKMKEKGDIPEGYSVSREKKERFSLILESASTNQTSMYLCASSKPLGQGAGNTIYFGEGSWLTVV.

The V gene is TRBV30, the J gene TRBJ1-6, with 9 nucleotides matching TRBD1. The CDR3 has 16 residues. The V gene's germline CDR1 is GTSNPN and CDR2 SVGIG (reference sequence). The V segment lost 2 bases and the J segment 7 bases; nucleotides outside the gene matches: 9. The CDR3 loop is CAWSLFGTGKNSPLHF. In DNA form, the CDR3 reads TGTGCCTGGAGTCTATTCGGGACAGGGAAAAATTCACCCCTCCACTTT.

This rearrangement joins TRBV9 to TRBJ2-2; D possibly corresponds to TRBD1 (6 bases). The V gene lost 3 bases and the J gene lost 8 bases, with 17 bases spanning the gap. Looked up from germline, CDR1 is SGDLS and CDR2 is YYNGEE. This CDR3 is built from 15 residues. CDR3 sequence: CASSAHRAHGGELFF. CDR3 bases: TGTGCCAGCAGCGCGCACAGGGCCCACGGAGGGGAGCTGTTTTTT.